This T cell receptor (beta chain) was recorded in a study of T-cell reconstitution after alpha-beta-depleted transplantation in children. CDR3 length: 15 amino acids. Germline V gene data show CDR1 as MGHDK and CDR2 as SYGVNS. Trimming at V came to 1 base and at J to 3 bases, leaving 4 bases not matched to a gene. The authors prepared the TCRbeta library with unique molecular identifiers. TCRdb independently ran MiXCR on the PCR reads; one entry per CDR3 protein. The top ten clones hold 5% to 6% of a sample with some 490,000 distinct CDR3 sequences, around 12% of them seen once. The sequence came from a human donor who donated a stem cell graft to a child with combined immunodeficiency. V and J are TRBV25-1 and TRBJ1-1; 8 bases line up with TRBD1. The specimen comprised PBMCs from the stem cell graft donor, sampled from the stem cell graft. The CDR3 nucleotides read TGTGCCAGCAGTGAATCGACAGGGGCGTACACTGAAGCTTTCTTT. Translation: CASSESTGAYTEAFF. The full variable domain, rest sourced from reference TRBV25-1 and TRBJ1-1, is EADIYQTPRYLVIGTGKKITLECSQTMGHDKMYWYQQDPGMELHLIHYSYGVNSTEKGDLSSESTVSRIRTEHFPLTLESARPSHTSQYLCASSESTGAYTEAFFGQGTRLTVV.